Listed below are T cell receptor beta chains from one sample, sequenced in a study of OX40 agonist ivuxolimab in advanced cancers. The method was immunoSEQ multiplex PCR; TCRdb's version includes in-frame clones alone and lacks a portion of them. This table holds about 32,000 clones, roughly 84% found once. Sample: CD4+ or CD8+ T cells sorted from blood, taken in a trial of the OX40 agonist ivuxolimab. The source of these receptors is an adult with an advanced solid tumor such as melanoma, head and neck, liver or kidney cancer. Both conserved end residues are part of each CDR3.

>TRBJ2-7|TRBV15|15
CATRLGLAGSYEQYF
>TRBJ1-4|TRBV2|17
CASSEAGPAVANEKLFF
>TRBJ2-2|TRBV10-3|16
CAISEFSQWHTGELFF
>TRBJ2-7|TRBV28|14
CASEAQGGDYEQYF
>TRBJ2-3|TRBV6-6|12
CASSSIRDTQYF
>TRBJ2-3|TRBV6-5|15
CASTTAAGGADTQYF
>TRBJ2-5|TRBV29-1|15
CSVGGIQGTLETQYF
>TRBJ2-7|TRBV4-2|17
CASSIDSGGVQLAEQYF
>TRBJ1-2|TRBV30|15
CAWSEGDSRDYGYTF
>TRBJ1-2|TRBV28|14
CASSPSRGSYGYTF
>TRBJ1-5|TRBV2|15
CASSADDRSNQPQHF
>TRBJ2-7|TRBV28|14
CASSLSGTSPVQYF
>TRBJ2-7|TRBV5-1|13
CASSYRGANEQYF
>TRBJ2-7|TRBV6-5|16
CASSYSPSGINYEQYF
>TRBJ1-1|TRBV5-5|16
CASSLGQGRLNTEAFF
>TRBJ2-4|TRBV27|15
CASSKAGGAKNIQYF
>TRBJ2-7|TRBV6-5|13
CASSYKGGPEQYF
>TRBJ2-5|TRBV27|14
CASSLGLGGETQYF
>TRBJ1-2|TRBV7-8|16
CASSLVGGDANYGYTF
>TRBJ1-5|TRBV5-4|16
CASSPMAGLNNQPQHF
>TRBJ2-7|TRBV7-7|13
CASSLDLDDEQYF
>TRBJ2-7|TRBV28|8
CVIEEQYF
>TRBJ2-1|TRBV11-2|19
CASSRGLAGGRASYNEQFF
>TRBJ1-1|TRBV19|11
CASSMGAEAFF
>TRBJ1-2|TRBV19|10
CASRGSGLHF
>TRBJ1-1|TRBV6-5|14
CASSTGTANTEAFF
>TRBJ2-2|TRBV4-3|16
CASSHRAGQVLGELFF
>TRBJ2-1|TRBV7-8|16
CASSLVEGGTRNEQFF
>TRBJ2-1|TRBV9|15
CASSTQGQSYNEQFF